The 2 T cell receptor beta chains below were found in one sample sequenced in a study of T cell changes during pregnancy in multiple sclerosis. Assay used: immunoSEQ multiplex PCR; TCRdb lists only in-frame clones, some missing. The sample yields 64,000 or so clones, 92% seen once. The input for sequencing was peripheral blood, taken in the first trimester of pregnancy. The origin of the receptors is a female donor with multiple sclerosis, enrolled in a pregnancy study.

J is TRBJ2-7 and V is TRBV14; no reliable D call. The germline V gene has CDR1 SGHDN and CDR2 FVKESK. V gave up 0 bases and J gave up 3 bases, with 9 bases separating them. The CDR3 loop spans 14 amino acids. The CDR3 DNA is TGTGCCAGCAGCCAAGATCACAGCAGCTACGAGCAGTACTTC. Amino acid sequence: CASSQDHSSYEQYF.

This chain uses TRBV27 with TRBJ2-4; possibly TRBD2 for D (7 bases). The V gene's germline CDR1 is MNHEY and CDR2 SMNVEV (reference sequence). The CDR3 contains 16 residues. Deletions cut 1 base from V and 0 bases from J, with 10 bases between. CDR3 residues: CASSLWGGAAKNIQYF. DNA of the CDR3: TGTGCCAGCAGTTTATGGGGGGGGGCAGCCAAAAACATTCAGTACTTC.